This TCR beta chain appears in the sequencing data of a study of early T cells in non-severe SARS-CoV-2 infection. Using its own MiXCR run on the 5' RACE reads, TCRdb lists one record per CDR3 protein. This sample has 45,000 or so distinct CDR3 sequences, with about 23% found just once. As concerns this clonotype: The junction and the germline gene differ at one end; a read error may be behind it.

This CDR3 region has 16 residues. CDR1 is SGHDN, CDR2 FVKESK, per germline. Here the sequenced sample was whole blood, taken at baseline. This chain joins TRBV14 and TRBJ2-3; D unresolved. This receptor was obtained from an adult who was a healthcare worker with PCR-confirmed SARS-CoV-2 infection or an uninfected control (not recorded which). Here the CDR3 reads CASSQGLSAITDTQYF. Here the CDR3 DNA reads TGTGCCAGCAGCCAAGGGCTTTCAGCGATAACAGACACGCAGTATTTT. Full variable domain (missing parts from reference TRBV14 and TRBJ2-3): EAGVTQFPSHSVIEKGQTVTLRCDPISGHDNLYWYRRVMGKEIKFLLHFVKESKQDESGMPNNRFLAERTGGTYSTLKVQPAELEDSGVYFCASSQGLSAITDTQYFGPGTRLTVL.